This is a list of T cell receptor beta chains from one sample in a study of tumor and adjacent non-tumor tissue in lung cancer. TCRdb reanalysed the multiplex PCR reads using MiXCR and keeps one entry per CDR3 protein. The sample has 220,000 or so distinct CDR3 sequences; approximately 74% are singletons. Material for sequencing was lung tumor tissue. The source is a man aged 55 to 69 with non-small cell lung cancer. Both conserved end residues are part of each CDR3. The D gene is left open where the match is weak. Size values are once, few and many counts, or a class for expanded clones, and some rows have none.

j_call cdr3_length clone_size d_call v_call cdr3_aa cdr3_nt
TRBJ1-1 13 . . TRBV6-5 CASSYLENIEAFF TGTGCCAGCAGTTACCTGGAGAACATTGAAGCTTTCTTT
TRBJ1-2 15 . . TRBV4-3 CASSRGRETNYGYTF TGCGCCAGCAGCAGGGGACGGGAGACTAACTATGGCTACACCTTC
TRBJ1-4 13 medium-sized TRBD1 TRBV29-1 CSVRDRLNEKLFF TGCAGCGTCCGGGACAGACTTAATGAAAAACTGTTTTTT
TRBJ1-1 14 . . TRBV20-1 CSASSKGGYTEAFF TGCAGTGCTAGTAGCAAGGGGGGATACACGGAAGCTTTCTTT
TRBJ2-1 18 . TRBD2 TRBV12-3/TRBV12-4 CASSTGLSGGLRSIEQFF TGTGCCAGCAGCACGGGACTATCGGGAGGGTTGAGGAGCATTGAGCAGTTCTTC
TRBJ1-5 15 . . TRBV5-4 CASSLQGHDNQPQHF TGTGCCAGCAGCTTGCAGGGGCACGACAATCAGCCCCAGCATTTT
TRBJ1-1 13 . . TRBV18 CASSQGRLTEAFF TGTGCCAGCTCCCAGGGGAGGCTCACTGAAGCTTTCTTT
TRBJ2-1 14 . TRBD2 TRBV20-1 CSAVTSGGINEQFF TGTAGTGCTGTTACTAGCGGGGGGATTAATGAGCAGTTCTTC
TRBJ2-5 13 many . TRBV11-3 CASGLVRQETQYF TGTGCCAGCGGCTTGGTCAGGCAAGAGACCCAGTACTTC
TRBJ2-3 13 few . TRBV6-1 CASSFWVPDTQYF TGTGCCAGCAGTTTTTGGGTCCCAGATACGCAGTATTTT
TRBJ1-2 14 . . TRBV7-2 CASSSQVAVYGYTF TGTGCCAGCAGCTCGCAGGTGGCAGTCTATGGCTACACCTTC
TRBJ2-4 19 . . TRBV20-1 CSARAVDRALQVVKNIQYF TGCAGTGCTAGAGCCGTCGACCGGGCACTACAGGTGGTCAAAAACATCCAGTACTTC
TRBJ1-3 13 medium-sized . TRBV6-1 CASSEGPPGTIYF TGTGCCAGCAGTGAAGGTCCACCGGGCACCATATATTTT
TRBJ1-1 15 few . TRBV6-5 CASSYSTGLSTEAFF TGTGCCAGCAGTTACTCGACAGGCTTGAGCACTGAAGCTTTCTTT
TRBJ2-5 13 . . TRBV5-1 CASSLDYQETQYF TGCGCCAGCAGCTTGGATTACCAAGAGACCCAGTACTTC
TRBJ2-1 13 . TRBD2 TRBV29-1 CGVAGGAFHEQFF TGTGGCGTTGCCGGGGGGGCCTTCCATGAGCAGTTCTTC
TRBJ1-2 13 . . TRBV6-5 CASSPGNEGGYTF TGTGCCAGCAGTCCCGGGAATGAGGGGGGCTACACCTTC
TRBJ2-2 14 many . TRBV11-3 CASTKRADTGELFF TGTGCCAGCACCAAGCGAGCGGACACCGGGGAGCTGTTTTTT
TRBJ2-3 14 . . TRBV24-1 CATSDLQNTDTQYF TGTGCCACCAGTGATCTCCAGAACACAGATACGCAGTATTTT
TRBJ1-2 13 . . TRBV20-1 CSAMSRESDGYTF TGCAGTGCTATGTCCAGGGAGTCGGATGGCTACACCTTC
TRBJ1-5 14 few . TRBV20-1 CSVRTGTTNQPQHF TGCAGTGTGAGAACAGGCACTACCAATCAGCCCCAGCATTTT
TRBJ2-1 16 . . TRBV11-3 CASSHGMEQGNNEQFF TGTGCCAGCAGCCATGGGATGGAACAGGGCAACAATGAGCAGTTCTTC
TRBJ1-1 16 . . TRBV12-3/TRBV12-4 CASSLGGVYRDTEAFF TGTGCCAGCAGTTTAGGTGGGGTCTATAGAGACACTGAAGCTTTCTTT
TRBJ2-7 16 . TRBD1 TRBV29-1 CGTQTRTGGEEDEQYF TGCGGCACTCAAACCCGGACAGGGGGTGAAGAAGACGAGCAGTACTTC
TRBJ2-7 18 . . TRBV4-2 CASNQGLPPRHYSYEHYF TGTGCCAGCAACCAAGGGCTCCCTCCCAGGCACTACTCCTACGAGCATTACTTC
TRBJ2-3 13 once . TRBV7-2 CASRLLLADTQYF TGTGCCAGCAGGCTGCTTCTAGCAGATACGCAGTATTTT
TRBJ1-1 14 . . TRBV30 CAWSSPQGYLAAFF TGTGCCTGGAGTAGCCCACAGGGTTATTTGGCAGCTTTCTTT
TRBJ2-1 11 . . TRBV6-6 CASTRSNEQFF TGTGCCAGCACCCGGAGTAATGAGCAGTTCTTC
TRBJ2-1 13 . . TRBV11-2 CESSFAFYNEQFF TGTGAAAGCAGCTTTGCATTTTACAATGAGCAGTTCTTC
TRBJ2-1 17 . . TRBV4-1 CASSPSAGESSYNEQFF TGTGCCAGCAGCCCTTCGGCCGGGGAGAGCTCCTACAATGAGCAGTTCTTC
TRBJ1-2 14 . TRBD1 TRBV10-3 CAISQGETSDGYTF TGTGCCATCAGCCAGGGGGAGACTTCGGATGGCTACACCTTC
TRBJ2-7 13 many . TRBV20-1 CSARVFNRDEQYF TGCAGTGCTAGAGTGTTTAACAGGGACGAGCAGTACTTC
TRBJ1-1 13 many . TRBV5-4 CASSLRQATEAFF TGTGCCAGCAGCTTGAGGCAGGCCACTGAAGCTTTCTTT
TRBJ2-5 11 many . TRBV11-2 CASRQEETQYF TGTGCCAGCAGGCAGGAAGAGACCCAGTACTTC
TRBJ2-3 15 many . TRBV4-3 CASSQVAGVRDTQYF TGCGCCAGCAGCCAAGTGGCAGGGGTGAGAGATACGCAGTATTTT
TRBJ2-2 12 . . TRBV11-2 CTSSLRVGELFF TGTACCAGCAGCTTGCGGGTCGGGGAGCTGTTTTTT
TRBJ2-7 15 . TRBD1 TRBV29-1 CSVIFTGVNLYEQYF TGTAGCGTTATATTTACAGGGGTTAACCTTTACGAGCAGTACTTC
TRBJ2-1 17 . TRBD2 TRBV6-5 CASSTWGLHIGGNEQFF TGTGCCAGTTCCACCTGGGGACTACATATTGGGGGGAATGAGCAGTTCTTC
TRBJ2-7 13 . . TRBV29-1 CSATPAGAYEQYF TGCAGCGCCACCCCGGCAGGAGCCTACGAGCAGTACTTC
TRBJ1-1 15 . . TRBV9 CVSSERQGSRSETFF TGTGTCAGTAGCGAGCGGCAGGGTAGTAGGTCTGAAACTTTCTTT
TRBJ1-1 16 . . TRBV6-1 CASSVGSAGKNTEAFF TGTGCCAGCAGTGTCGGGTCCGCAGGGAAGAACACTGAAGCTTTCTTT
TRBJ1-5 15 . TRBD1 TRBV20-1 CSARDQQGHGHPQHF TGCAGTGCTAGAGATCAACAGGGGCATGGGCATCCCCAGCATTTT
TRBJ2-3 15 . . TRBV6-2/TRBV6-3 CASSYSPTRTDTQYF TGTGCCAGCAGTTACTCCCCTACTCGCACAGATACGCAGTATTTT
TRBJ2-2 15 few TRBD2 TRBV20-1 CSTRRTSGNGGELFF TGCAGTACTAGAAGGACCAGCGGGAATGGGGGGGAGCTGTTTTTT
TRBJ2-3 16 . TRBD2 TRBV5-6 CSSSIPGLAGSDTQYF TGTTCCAGCAGCATCCCGGGACTAGCGGGGTCAGATACGCAGTATTTT